Shown below are 30 T cell receptor beta chains from a single sample sequenced in a study of glioma-infiltrating T cells after dendritic cell vaccination. Method: immunoSEQ multiplex PCR; TCRdb's copy keeps in-frame clones and lacks some. The repertoire holds about 92,000 clones, with around 86% as singletons. The sample consisted of blood, taken before dendritic cell vaccination. These receptors all stem from a human donor with glioblastoma.

The genes are TRBV7-2 and TRBJ1-5; no reliable D call. Per the germline V gene, CDR1 is SGHTA and CDR2 is FQGNSA. This CDR3 region has 14 residues. Trimming removed 5 bases at V and 1 base at J, with 9 bases between. This chain's CDR3 is CASSETQSNQPQHF. CDR3 bases: TGTGCCAGCAGCGAAACACAAAGCAATCAGCCCCAGCATTTT.

This chain links TRBV2 with TRBJ2-2; D is possibly TRBD2 (6 bases). From germline, CDR1 is SNHLY and CDR2 FYNNEI. With 6 bases removed from V and 10 bases from J, the gap between germline ends came to 24 bases. The CDR3 consists of 16 residues. The DNA for the CDR3 is TGTGCCAGCAGGGGAGGATTAAGGGGCGGGTTGTTGGAGCTGTTTTTT. Amino acid sequence: CASRGGLRGGLLELFF.

The chain has TRBV30 and TRBJ1-3; D gene unclear. V was shortened by 0 bases and J by 2 bases, with 8 bases between the two germline ends. The CDR3 is made up of 14 amino acids. In germline, CDR1 is GTSNPN, CDR2 SVGIG (reference sequence). For the CDR3, the DNA is TGTGCCTGGAGTGTACAGCTTACTGGAAACACCATATATTTT. Its protein is CAWSVQLTGNTIYF.

The J gene is TRBJ2-1, the V gene TRBV5-1; 11 bases map to TRBD1. Germline CDR1 reads SGHRS; CDR2 reads YFSETQ. V lost 5 bases, J lost 3 bases, and 4 bases stayed unmatched. This CDR3 contains 15 residues. The CDR3 region has the DNA TGCGCCAGCAGTACCGGGACAGGGGGCTACAATGAGCAGTTCTTC. Protein: CASSTGTGGYNEQFF.

V is TRBV6-1 and J is TRBJ1-4, with a weak D call TRBD1 (6 bases). From germline, CDR1 is MNHNS and CDR2 SASEGT. The V and J ends lost 1 base and 6 bases respectively, with 9 bases between them. The CDR3 has 14 residues. Here the CDR3 reads CASSEVRGDEKLFF. The CDR3 DNA sequence: TGTGCCAGCAGTGAAGTCAGGGGAGATGAAAAACTGTTTTTT.

CDR3 sequence (DNA): TGTGCCAGCAGTTTAGGGCAGGGTTCGGATGGCTACACCTTC. Amino acid sequence: CASSLGQGSDGYTF. The chain recombines TRBV27 with TRBJ1-2, with a possible D match to TRBD1 (5 bases). The V gene's germline CDR1 is MNHEY and CDR2 SMNVEV (reference sequence). V lost 2 bases to trimming and J lost 6 bases, with 13 bases between them. The CDR3 is made up of 14 amino acids.

The rearrangement joins TRBV9 to TRBJ2-3; weak D call: TRBD2 (6 bases). The CDR3 runs to 15 residues. The ends were cut back, 0 bases at V and 5 bases at J, with 13 bases in the middle. The germline V gene has CDR1 SGDLS and CDR2 YYNGEE. The CDR3 region is CASSVAASVRDTQYF. In DNA form, the CDR3 reads TGTGCCAGCAGCGTAGCTGCTAGCGTTAGAGATACGCAGTATTTT.

This chain joins TRBV11-3 and TRBJ2-1, with 9 nucleotides matching TRBD1. Germline values: CDR1 SGHNT, CDR2 YENEEA. J lost 7 bases, V lost 5 bases, and 21 bases had no gene match. This CDR3 spans 19 amino acids. CDR3 DNA: TGTGCCAGCAGCCCCTACTCGGGACAGGGAGGATCTACGGGGAATGAGCAGTTCTTC. Amino acids: CASSPYSGQGGSTGNEQFF. The complete variable domain, with remaining parts taken from reference TRBV11-3 and TRBJ2-1, reads EAGVVQSPRYKIIEKKQPVAFWCNPISGHNTLYWYLQNLGQGPELLIRYENEEAVDDSQLPKDRFSAERLKGVDSTLKIQPAELGDSAVYLCASSPYSGQGGSTGNEQFFGPGTRLTVL.

The chain has TRBV7-2 and TRBJ2-1; D call uncertain. With 6 bases removed from V and 4 bases from J, the gap between germline ends came to 10 bases. The germline CDR1 and CDR2 sequences are SGHTA and FQGNSA. The CDR3 contains 13 residues. CDR3 sequence (DNA): TGTGCCAGCAGTTTCGCTATTTACAATGAGCAGTTCTTC. Its translation is CASSFAIYNEQFF.

This chain connects TRBV27 to TRBJ1-1, with a possible D match to TRBD1 (5 bases). The germline CDR1 and CDR2 sequences are MNHEY and SMNVEV (reference sequence). This CDR3 spans 14 amino acids. The V gene lost 2 bases and the J gene lost 1 base, with 8 bases spanning the gap. The CDR3 DNA reads as TGTGCCAGCAGTTTAGGAGGGACGAACACTGAAGCTTTCTTT. Its translation: CASSLGGTNTEAFF.

The chain couples TRBV29-1 to TRBJ2-2, with D tentatively TRBD2 (5 bases). The CDR3 loop spans 11 amino acids. Per germline, CDR1 SQVTM and CDR2 ANQGSEA. V lost 7 bases to trimming and J lost 3 bases, with 6 bases between them. This chain's CDR3 is CSAGDTGELFF. The CDR3 region has the DNA TGCAGCGCCGGGGACACCGGGGAGCTGTTTTTT.

This chain connects TRBV2 to TRBJ2-2, with D possibly TRBD1 on 6 matching bases. The germline V gene encodes CDR1 SNHLY and CDR2 FYNNEI. V lost 6 bases, J lost 0 bases, and 11 bases lay in between. CDR3 size: 15 residues. The CDR3 sequence: CASRGTNTNTGELFF. The DNA for the CDR3 is TGTGCCAGCAGGGGGACAAATACGAACACCGGGGAGCTGTTTTTT.

V usage is TRBV7-8 and J usage is TRBJ1-1; TRBD1 matches 10 bases. Germline CDR1 is SGHVS and CDR2 is FQNEAQ. Trimming removed 1 base from V and 2 bases from J; junction bases left unmatched: 10. This CDR3 has 18 residues. As DNA, the CDR3 is TGTGCCAGCAGCTTAGAAGACAGGGGGCGACCCCCTAACACTGAAGCTTTCTTT. Translated, it gives CASSLEDRGRPPNTEAFF. The complete variable domain, with remaining parts taken from reference TRBV7-8 and TRBJ1-1, reads GAGVSQSPRYKVAKRGQDVALRCDPISGHVSLFWYQQALGQGPEFLTYFQNEAQLDKSGLPSDRFFAERPEGSVSTLKIQRTQQEDSAVYLCASSLEDRGRPPNTEAFFGQGTRLTVV.

The V and J genes are TRBV5-1 and TRBJ2-1; a weak D match, TRBD2 (6 bases). Germline values: CDR1 SGHRS, CDR2 YFSETQ. The CDR3 contains 13 residues. V gave up 4 bases and J gave up 4 bases, with 9 bases separating them. CDR3 in amino acids: CASSGRGYNEQFF. The CDR3, as DNA: TGCGCCAGCAGCGGGCGGGGATACAATGAGCAGTTCTTC.

The genes are TRBV5-1 and TRBJ2-7, with 7 bases that match TRBD1. Germline loops: CDR1 SGHRS, CDR2 YFSETQ. The CDR3 consists of 14 residues. V was clipped by 0 bases and J by 4 bases; unmatched bases: 4. The CDR3 DNA reads as TGCGCCAGCAGCTTGGCCTCAGGGGGATACGAGCAGTACTTC. Its translation: CASSLASGGYEQYF.

V and J are TRBV9 and TRBJ2-1, with TRBD2 matching 12 bases. The V segment lost 2 bases and the J segment 9 bases; nucleotides outside the gene matches: 6. Germline V CDR1 and CDR2: SGDLS, YYNGEE. This CDR3 is 15 amino acids long. The CDR3 DNA is TGTGCCAGCAGCGTGACTAGCGGGAGATCGAGTGAGCAGTTCTTC. Residues: CASSVTSGRSSEQFF.

The rearrangement uses TRBV27 and TRBJ1-5, with 7 positions matching TRBD1. This CDR3 comprises 16 residues. V lost 4 bases, J lost 1 base, and 7 bases stayed unmatched. The germline V gene encodes CDR1 MNHEY and CDR2 SMNVEV (reference sequence). CDR3 coding DNA: TGTGCCAGCAGTTCCCTCGACAGGGCAAGCAATCAGCCCCAGCATTTT. Residues: CASSSLDRASNQPQHF.

This sequence joins TRBV4-3 and TRBJ1-1, with D perhaps TRBD1 (5 bases). The CDR3 runs 16 residues. The V end was cut by 2 bases, the J end by 2 bases, with 15 bases between. Germline CDR1 and CDR2: LGHNA and YSLEER. CDR3 loop: CASSQLSGHRNTEAFF. The CDR3 DNA reads as TGCGCCAGCAGCCAATTAAGTGGACACCGAAACACTGAAGCTTTCTTT.

The rearrangement joins TRBV5-6 to TRBJ1-1, with TRBD1 as a possible D gene (6 bases). V was clipped by 4 bases and J by 3 bases, with 13 bases between them. This CDR3 has 14 residues. Germline V CDR1 and CDR2: SGHDT, YYEEEE. The CDR3 loop reads CASSAGQWHTEAFF. In DNA, the CDR3 is TGTGCCAGCAGCGCTGGACAGTGGCACACTGAAGCTTTCTTT.

The chain is built from TRBV16 and TRBJ2-6; 7 nucleotides align to TRBD1. There are 15 residues in the CDR3. V gave up 5 bases and J gave up 2 bases; unmatched junction bases: 3. Germline V gene lookup returns CDR1 KGHSY and CDR2 FQNENV. CDR3 nucleotide sequence: TGTGCCAGCAGCGTTGGACAGGCTGGGGCCAACGTCCTGACTTTC. Residues: CASSVGQAGANVLTF.

The chain carries TRBV7-2 and TRBJ1-1; 8 bases line up with TRBD1. CDR3 length equals 15 residues. V shed 4 bases and J 1 base; nucleotides not matched to a gene: 5. Germline-derived CDR1 and CDR2 are SGHTA and FQGNSA. CDR3 sequence: CASSSSGTGNTEAFF. DNA of the CDR3: TGTGCCAGCAGCTCTTCCGGGACAGGGAACACTGAAGCTTTCTTT.

V usage is TRBV7-2 and J usage is TRBJ2-7; D uncertain. The ends were cut back, 0 bases at V and 6 bases at J, with 15 bases in the middle. This CDR3 region has 15 residues. Germline V CDR1 and CDR2: SGHTA, FQGNSA. The CDR3 DNA is TGTGCCAGCAGCTTAGCCCATGCAGCATCGGGCGAGCAGTACTTC. It specifies CASSLAHAASGEQYF.

This rearrangement joins TRBV7-3 to TRBJ2-7, with D unclear. CDR1 is SGHTA and CDR2 is FQGTGA in the germline V gene. The CDR3 consists of 13 residues. Deletions cut 0 bases from V and 3 bases from J, with 6 bases between. The CDR3 protein is CASSLTPGYEQYF. In DNA form, the CDR3 reads TGTGCCAGCAGCTTAACTCCAGGCTACGAGCAGTACTTC.

The chain combines TRBV30 with TRBJ1-1; 7 bases map to TRBD1. Germline CDR1 reads GTSNPN; CDR2 reads SVGIG (reference sequence). J was trimmed by 4 bases and V by 3 bases; bases with no gene match: 8. The CDR3 loop spans 14 amino acids. The CDR3 region is CAWRLGGGSTEAFF. The CDR3 nucleotides are TGTGCCTGGAGGTTAGGGGGCGGTAGCACTGAAGCTTTCTTT.

The chain is built from TRBV18 and TRBJ2-2; 8 bases map to TRBD1. The junction had 10 bases not matched to a gene; V was cut back by 6 bases and J by 7 bases. This CDR3 contains 15 residues. CDR1 KGHSH and CDR2 LQKENI come from the germline V gene. CDR3 protein: CASSPGQGYGGELFF. The CDR3 DNA reads as TGTGCCAGCTCTCCTGGACAGGGATACGGCGGGGAGCTGTTTTTT.

The CDR3 region is CASSVDPRTANTGELFF. For the CDR3, the DNA is TGTGCCAGCAGCGTAGATCCACGGACAGCGAACACCGGGGAGCTGTTTTTT. This chain links TRBV9 with TRBJ2-2, with D perhaps TRBD1 (6 bases). Germline V gene data show CDR1 as SGDLS and CDR2 as YYNGEE. This CDR3 region has 17 residues. Between the trimmed V and J ends, which lost 0 bases and 0 bases, there was a span of 12 bases.

The chain recombines TRBV7-2 with TRBJ1-1; D perhaps matches TRBD1 (6 bases). Germline CDR1 and CDR2: SGHTA and FQGNSA. V lost 4 bases and J 5 bases, leaving 17 bases between the germline ends. The CDR3 contains 15 residues. The CDR3 DNA reads as TGTGCCAGCAGCTACCCGAGGGGGGGAGGGACTGAAGCTTTCTTT. This gives the protein CASSYPRGGGTEAFF.

V usage is TRBV29-1 and J usage is TRBJ2-7, with a weak D call TRBD2 (5 bases). The CDR3 contains 15 residues. Trimming took 4 bases from V and 2 from J, leaving 18 bases between them. Per the germline V gene, CDR1 is SQVTM and CDR2 is ANQGSEA. CDR3: CSVGPGKQDPYEQYF. CDR3 nucleotide sequence: TGCAGCGTTGGTCCCGGGAAACAAGACCCCTACGAGCAGTACTTC.

A single count supports this clone. The chain joins TRBV9 to TRBJ2-1; possible D gene TRBD2, 6 bases. The CDR3 loop spans 17 amino acids. V lost 4 bases, J lost 2 bases, and 19 bases lay in between. CDR1 and CDR2 (germline): SGDLS, YYNGEE. The CDR3 region is CASSPTESEGPYNEQFF. The CDR3, as DNA: TGTGCCAGCAGCCCCACAGAATCGGAGGGCCCCTACAATGAGCAGTTCTTC.

This clone was picked up one time. The chain employs TRBV11-2 and TRBJ2-7, with a tentative D call TRBD2 (5 bases). This CDR3 comprises 14 residues. V shed 0 bases and J shed 3 bases, with 9 bases lying between them. CDR1 is SGHAT and CDR2 is FQNNGV in the germline V gene. In DNA, the CDR3 is TGTGCCAGCAGCTTAGACGGGATTCTCTACGAGCAGTACTTC. This gives the protein CASSLDGILYEQYF.